The next 21 T cell receptor beta chains were all read from a single sample in a study of cytotoxic CD8 clonotypes in ibrutinib-treated CLL. This table comes from immunoSEQ multiplex PCR, and its TCRdb copy is limited to in-frame clones, with some not included. The sample has roughly 220,000 clones, more than 70% seen once. The sample in question was PBMCs, obtained after 12 months of ibrutinib treatment. The origin of the receptors is a human donor with chronic lymphocytic leukemia.

The chain uses TRBV5-1 and TRBJ1-5; D gene unclear. The V gene lost 0 bases and the J gene lost 1 base, with 8 bases spanning the gap. This CDR3 is 15 amino acids long. Germline-derived CDR1 and CDR2 are SGHRS and YFSETQ. CDR3 nucleotide sequence: TGCGCCAGCAGCTTGGCCAGTGGCAGCAATCAGCCCCAGCATTTT. Its protein is CASSLASGSNQPQHF. The entire variable domain, with the rest obtained from reference TRBV5-1 and TRBJ1-5, is as follows: KAGVTQTPRYLIKTRGQQVTLSCSPISGHRSVSWYQQTPGQGLQFLFEYFSETQRNKGNFPGRFSGRQFSNSRSEMNVSTLELGDSALYLCASSLASGSNQPQHFGDGTRLSIL.

V and J are TRBV5-1 and TRBJ1-3; TRBD1 matches 7 bases. The CDR3 consists of 15 residues. Germline CDR1 and CDR2: SGHRS and YFSETQ. Losses at the gene ends were 4 bases for V and 0 bases for J; bases not matched to a gene: 4. CDR3 region: CASSVGTASGNTIYF. CDR3 bases: TGCGCCAGCAGCGTTGGGACAGCCTCTGGAAACACCATATATTTT.

The rearrangement joins TRBV7-2 to TRBJ1-1; D unresolved. Trimming pared 6 bases from V and 7 bases from J, leaving 9 bases between. The germline V gene has CDR1 SGHTA and CDR2 FQGNSA. This CDR3 is 11 amino acids long. The DNA of the CDR3 is TGTGCCAGCAGTTCCGCGATTGAAGCTTTCTTT. Translation gives CASSSAIEAFF.

The chain joins TRBV6-6 to TRBJ1-1, with 7 positions matching TRBD1. Germline assignment: CDR1 MNHNY and CDR2 SVGAGI (reference sequence). The length of the CDR3 is 14 residues. Trimming cost V 10 bases and J 6 bases; bases outside gene matches: 14. The chain's CDR3 is CATIPGTATPEAFF. CDR3 nucleotides: TGTGCCACAATCCCAGGGACAGCTACCCCTGAAGCTTTCTTT.

The CDR3 spells CAWSVLYEQYF. The CDR3 nucleotides read TGTGCCTGGAGTGTACTCTACGAGCAGTACTTC. The V gene is TRBV30, the J gene TRBJ2-7; no firm D call. From germline, CDR1 is GTSNPN and CDR2 SVGIG (reference sequence). Trimming pared 0 bases from V and 3 bases from J, leaving 3 bases between. The CDR3 totals 11 residues.

V usage is TRBV28 and J usage is TRBJ2-7, with D maybe TRBD1 (6 bases). CDR3 size: 13 residues. Trimming took off 8 bases at V and 2 bases at J, with 13 bases between the two ends. Germline CDR1 and CDR2: MDHEN and SYDVKM. The CDR3 sequence: CASYSDRPYEQYF. CDR3 DNA sequence: TGTGCCAGCTACTCGGACAGACCCTACGAGCAGTACTTC.

V and J are TRBV19 and TRBJ2-1; D possibly matches TRBD1 or TRBD2 (6 bases each). The CDR3 sequence is 13 residues long. Per germline, CDR1 LNHDA and CDR2 SQIVND (reference sequence). The V and J ends lost 6 bases and 8 bases respectively, with 14 bases between them. CDR3 nucleotides: TGTGCCAGTAGATCGGTCGGGGGCGATGAGCAGTTCTTC. This codes for CASRSVGGDEQFF.

V gene TRBV5-6 combines with J gene TRBJ1-4; D may be TRBD1 (5 bases). The CDR3 consists of 15 residues. The V gene lost 4 bases and the J gene lost 8 bases, with 18 bases spanning the gap. Germline V gives CDR1 SGHDT, CDR2 YYEEEE. The CDR3 loop reads CASSPGPRGREKLFF. CDR3 in DNA: TGTGCCAGCAGCCCTGGCCCCCGGGGACGGGAAAAACTGTTTTTT. The whole variable domain, remainder taken from reference TRBV5-6 and TRBJ1-4, is DAGVTQSPTHLIKTRGQQVTLRCSPKSGHDTVSWYQQALGQGPQFIFQYYEEEERQRGNFPDRFSGHQFPNYSSELNVNALLLGDSALYLCASSPGPRGREKLFFGSGTQLSVL.

This clone was seen just once. This sequence joins TRBV29-1 and TRBJ2-1, with 11 bases aligning to TRBD2. This CDR3 is built from 16 residues. Germline V CDR1 and CDR2: SQVTM, ANQGSEA. After removal of 6 bases from V and 3 bases from J, the junction contained 10 bases not matched to a gene. The CDR3 is CSVEPMGTSGYNEQFF. CDR3 in DNA: TGCAGCGTCGAGCCTATGGGGACTAGCGGCTACAATGAGCAGTTCTTC.

In this sample, this clone turned up once. V gene TRBV6-5 combines with J gene TRBJ1-5, with a weak D call TRBD1 (6 bases). The CDR3 length is 14 residues. The germline V gene encodes CDR1 MNHEY and CDR2 SVGAGI. V was cut by 6 bases and J by 6 bases, with 15 bases left in between. CDR3 bases: TGTGCCAGCAGCTCTGGACAGAGGCGTCAGCCCCAGCATTTT. It encodes CASSSGQRRQPQHF.

The CDR3 region is CASSEFQGDPRGQFF. CDR3 nucleotide sequence: TGCGCCAGCAGTGAGTTTCAGGGGGATCCTCGGGGGCAGTTCTTC. This sequence joins TRBV10-1 and TRBJ2-1, with 7 bases lining up with TRBD1. Germline lookup yields CDR1 WNHNN and CDR2 SYGVQD (reference sequence). V shed 1 base, J shed 12 bases, and the junction held 12 bases outside the gene matches. The CDR3 consists of 15 residues.

The chain joins TRBV7-8 to TRBJ1-1; the D is unclear. Germline V gene data show CDR1 as SGHVS and CDR2 as FQNEAQ. Deletions cut 2 bases from V and 0 bases from J, with 7 bases between. The CDR3 has 14 amino acids. CDR3 loop: CASSLLRLNTEAFF. CDR3 coding DNA: TGTGCCAGCAGCTTACTTAGGCTGAACACTGAAGCTTTCTTT.

The chain combines TRBV5-5 with TRBJ1-1, with 8 bases fitting TRBD1. Germline V gene lookup returns CDR1 SGHKS and CDR2 YYEKEE (reference sequence). With 2 bases clipped from V and 6 bases from J, the junction kept 6 bases outside the gene matches. CDR3 length: 14 residues. The CDR3 coding sequence is TGTGCCAGCAGCTTAGGACAGGGAGTCGCTGAAGCTTTCTTT. The encoded protein is CASSLGQGVAEAFF.

V and J are TRBV7-3 and TRBJ2-3; maybe TRBD2 (5 bases). Germline assignment: CDR1 SGHTA and CDR2 FQGTGA. V was shortened by 3 bases and J by 5 bases, with 9 bases between the two germline ends. CDR3 size: 13 residues. The CDR3 DNA sequence: TGTGCCAGCAGCTTCCGAGAGGGAGATACGCAGTATTTT. This encodes CASSFREGDTQYF.

The V gene is TRBV18, the J gene TRBJ1-5; unclear D gene. Looked up from germline, CDR1 is KGHSH and CDR2 is LQKENI. The CDR3 spans 19 residues. Trimming removed 2 bases at V and 6 bases at J, with 26 bases between. CDR3 coding DNA: TGTGCCAGCTCACCAGAAGTAGTGATCCTGGTCGAAGGCCGTCAGCCCCAGCATTTT. It codes for CASSPEVVILVEGRQPQHF.

There are a few counts of this clone. The chain employs TRBV27 and TRBJ2-7, with no clear D. CDR1 MNHEY and CDR2 SMNVEV come from the germline V gene (reference sequence). This CDR3 spans 13 amino acids. V was pared by 6 bases and J by 0 bases, with 9 bases between. CDR3 sequence: CASRPRSSYEQYF. The CDR3 nucleotides read TGTGCCAGCAGGCCACGGAGCTCCTACGAGCAGTACTTC.

This chain's CDR3 is CATGQGAGRAFF. The CDR3 coding sequence is TGTGCCACCGGACAGGGGGCGGGTAGGGCTTTCTTT. The chain uses TRBV27 and TRBJ1-1, with 11 bases lining up with TRBD1. J gave up 11 bases and V 10 bases, and 9 bases lay outside the gene matches. The germline CDR1 and CDR2 sequences are MNHEY and SMNVEV (reference sequence). The CDR3 totals 12 residues.

V is TRBV4-1 and J is TRBJ2-7, with 7 bases lining up with TRBD1. This CDR3 comprises 15 residues. Germline CDR1 MGHRA, CDR2 YSYEKL. V trimming: 3 bases; J trimming: 3 bases; junction bases outside the gene matches: 8. The CDR3 region has the DNA TGCGCCAGCAGCCACCCCTCAGACAGGGTCTACGAGCAGTACTTC. Its translation is CASSHPSDRVYEQYF.

CDR3 nucleotides: TGCAGCGTTGTTAGCGGGGGAGGCTACTACGAGCAGTACTTC. Protein sequence: CSVVSGGGYYEQYF. This chain uses TRBV29-1 with TRBJ2-7; TRBD2 agrees at 9 bases. Per the germline V gene, CDR1 is SQVTM and CDR2 is ANQGSEA. The CDR3 is 14 amino acids. The J segment lost 3 bases and the V segment lost 4 bases, leaving 7 bases of the junction unmatched.

This clone was counted once. The CDR3 DNA is TGTGCCAGTAGTCCGCCTTGGACAGGGAGCGAGCAGTACTTC. Translating it yields CASSPPWTGSEQYF. This sequence joins TRBV19 and TRBJ2-7; 8 bases line up with TRBD1. With V trimmed by 5 bases and J by 6 bases, 9 bases remained unmatched. This CDR3 spans 14 amino acids. Germline values: CDR1 LNHDA, CDR2 SQIVND (reference sequence).

This chain connects TRBV2 to TRBJ1-2; TRBD1 is a possible D gene (6 bases). The CDR3 is 12 residues long. Trimming stripped 7 bases from V and 2 bases from J, with 8 bases between. Looked up from germline, CDR1 is SNHLY and CDR2 is FYNNEI. The CDR3 loop is CASTDRNYGYTF. DNA of the CDR3: TGTGCCAGCACCGACAGGAACTATGGCTACACCTTC.